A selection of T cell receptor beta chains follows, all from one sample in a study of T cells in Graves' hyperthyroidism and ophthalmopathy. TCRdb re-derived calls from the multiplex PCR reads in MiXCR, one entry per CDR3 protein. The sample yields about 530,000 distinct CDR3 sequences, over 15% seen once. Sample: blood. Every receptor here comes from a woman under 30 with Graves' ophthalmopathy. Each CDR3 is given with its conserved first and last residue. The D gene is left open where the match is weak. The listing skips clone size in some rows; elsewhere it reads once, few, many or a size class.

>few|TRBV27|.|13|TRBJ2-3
CASSLRTVDTQYF
TGTGCCAGCAGTCTCCGGACCGTAGATACGCAGTATTTT
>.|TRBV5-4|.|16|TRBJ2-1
CASSLGPESSYNEQFF
TGTGCCAGCAGCTTGGGGCCGGAAAGCTCCTACAATGAGCAGTTCTTC
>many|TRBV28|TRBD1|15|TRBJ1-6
CASRARTGSNSPLHF
TGTGCCAGCAGAGCTCGGACAGGGAGTAATTCACCCCTCCACTTT
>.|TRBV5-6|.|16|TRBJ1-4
CASSLVAAGLNEKLFF
TGTGCCAGCAGCTTGGTTGCTGCAGGGCTTAATGAAAAACTGTTTTTT
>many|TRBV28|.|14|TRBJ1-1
CASRPRQENTEAFF
TGTGCCAGCAGACCCCGACAGGAGAACACTGAAGCTTTCTTT
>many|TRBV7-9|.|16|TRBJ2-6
CASSLAGSSGANVLTF
TGTGCCAGCAGCTTAGCGGGGAGCTCTGGGGCCAACGTCCTGACTTTC
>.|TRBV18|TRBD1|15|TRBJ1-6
CASSRGQRYNSPLHF
TGTGCCAGCTCACGGGGACAGAGGTATAATTCACCCCTCCACTTT
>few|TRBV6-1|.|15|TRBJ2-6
CASSPGQSGANVLTF
TGTGCCAGCTCACCAGGGCAGTCTGGGGCCAACGTCCTGACTTTC
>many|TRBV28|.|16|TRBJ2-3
CASSPWRNPSTDTQYF
TGTGCCAGCAGCCCCTGGCGGAACCCTAGCACAGATACGCAGTATTTT
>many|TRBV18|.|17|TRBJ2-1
CASSPPLPSDSYNEQFF
TGTGCCAGCTCACCACCTCTCCCTAGCGATTCGTACAATGAGCAGTTCTTC
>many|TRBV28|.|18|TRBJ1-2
CASSPERPKLPSNYGYTF
TGTGCCAGCAGTCCAGAAAGACCAAAACTCCCTTCTAACTATGGCTACACCTTC
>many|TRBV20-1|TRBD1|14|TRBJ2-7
CSARDPRQGYEQYF
TGCAGTGCTAGAGATCCACGACAGGGGTACGAGCAGTACTTC
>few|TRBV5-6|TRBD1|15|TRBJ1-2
CASSWGTEPNYGYTF
TGTGCCAGCAGCTGGGGGACAGAGCCTAACTATGGCTACACCTTC
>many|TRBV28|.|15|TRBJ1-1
CASSIQGSGNTEAFF
TGTGCCAGCAGTATCCAAGGGAGTGGGAACACTGAAGCTTTCTTT
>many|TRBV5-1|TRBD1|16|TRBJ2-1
CASSLTTGLSYNEQFF
TGCGCCAGCAGCCTGACGACAGGGTTATCCTACAATGAGCAGTTCTTC
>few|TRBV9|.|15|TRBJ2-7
CASSVGAGDIYEQYF
TGTGCCAGCAGCGTAGGGGCCGGGGACATTTACGAGCAGTACTTC
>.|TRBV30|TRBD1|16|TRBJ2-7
CAWTDGRNRGLYEQYF
TGTGCCTGGACAGATGGCCGCAACAGGGGCCTCTACGAGCAGTACTTC
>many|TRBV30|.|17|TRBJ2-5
CAWSVPPLDSLQETQYF
TGTGCCTGGAGTGTACCCCCTCTTGACTCCCTGCAAGAGACCCAGTACTTC
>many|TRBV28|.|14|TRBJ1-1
CASTLGDLNTEAFF
TGTGCCAGCACCTTGGGGGACTTGAACACTGAAGCTTTCTTT
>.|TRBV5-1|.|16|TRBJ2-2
CASSLTAAANTGELFF
TGCGCCAGCAGCTTGACCGCAGCCGCGAACACCGGGGAGCTGTTTTTT
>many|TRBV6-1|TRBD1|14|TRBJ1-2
CASSERQGRTGYTF
TGTGCCAGCAGTGAAAGACAGGGGCGGACCGGCTACACCTTC
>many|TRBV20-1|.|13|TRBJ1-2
CSASSAANYGYTF
TGCAGTGCTAGCTCGGCGGCGAACTATGGCTACACCTTC
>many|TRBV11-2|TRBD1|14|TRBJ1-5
CASSLGGQNQPQHF
TGTGCCAGCAGCTTGGGGGGACAGAACCAGCCCCAGCATTTT
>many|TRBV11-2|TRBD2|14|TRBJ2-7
CASSLAPSGYEQYF
TGTGCCAGCAGCTTAGCCCCTAGCGGGTACGAGCAGTACTTC
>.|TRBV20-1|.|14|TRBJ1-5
CSANENALIQPQHF
TGCAGTGCTAACGAGAACGCCTTAATCCAGCCCCAGCATTTT
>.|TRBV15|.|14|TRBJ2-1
CATSRDAGDNEQFF
TGTGCCACCAGCAGAGATGCAGGGGACAATGAGCAGTTCTTC
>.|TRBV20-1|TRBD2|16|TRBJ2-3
CSARDSGRAYTDTQYF
TGCAGTGCTAGAGATAGCGGGAGAGCCTACACAGATACGCAGTATTTT
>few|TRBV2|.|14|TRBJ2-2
CASNFGSRTGELFF
TGTGCCAGCAACTTCGGTAGTCGGACCGGGGAGCTGTTTTTT
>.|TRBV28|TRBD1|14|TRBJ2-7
CAITRGTGGYEQYF
TGTGCCATTACCCGGGGGACAGGGGGCTACGAGCAGTACTTC
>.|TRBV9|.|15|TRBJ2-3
CASSVKGGGTDTQYF
TGTGCCAGCAGCGTTAAGGGGGGAGGCACAGATACGCAGTATTTT
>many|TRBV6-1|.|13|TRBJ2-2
CASSGRAAGELFF
TGTGCCAGCAGTGGGAGGGCCGCCGGGGAGCTGTTTTTT
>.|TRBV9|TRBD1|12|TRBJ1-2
CASNQGGYGYTF
TGTGCCAGCAACCAGGGGGGCTATGGCTACACCTTC
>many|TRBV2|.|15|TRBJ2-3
CASSEWGISTDTQYF
TGTGCCAGCAGTGAATGGGGGATCAGCACAGATACGCAGTATTTT
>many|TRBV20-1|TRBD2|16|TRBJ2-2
CSASFGLAGRTGELFF
TGCAGTGCTAGTTTCGGACTAGCGGGAAGGACCGGGGAGCTGTTTTTT
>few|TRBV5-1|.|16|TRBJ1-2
CASSLANVGRGHGYTF
TGCGCCAGCAGCTTGGCGAATGTAGGCCGGGGCCATGGCTACACCTTC
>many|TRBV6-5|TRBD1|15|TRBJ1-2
CASSYSSGGNYGYTF
TGTGCCAGCAGTTACTCTTCAGGGGGAAACTATGGCTACACCTTC